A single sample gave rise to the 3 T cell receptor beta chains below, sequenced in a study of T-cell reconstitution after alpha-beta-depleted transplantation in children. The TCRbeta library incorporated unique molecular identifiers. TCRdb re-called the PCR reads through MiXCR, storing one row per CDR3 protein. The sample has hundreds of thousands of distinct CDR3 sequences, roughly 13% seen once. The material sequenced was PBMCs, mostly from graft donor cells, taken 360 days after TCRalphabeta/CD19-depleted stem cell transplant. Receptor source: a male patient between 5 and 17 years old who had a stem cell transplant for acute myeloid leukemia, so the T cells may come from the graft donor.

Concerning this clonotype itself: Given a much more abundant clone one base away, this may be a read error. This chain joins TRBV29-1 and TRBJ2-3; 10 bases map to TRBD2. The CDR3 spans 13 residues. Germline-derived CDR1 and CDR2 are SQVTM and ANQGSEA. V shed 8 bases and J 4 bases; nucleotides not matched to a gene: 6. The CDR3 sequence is CSIGTSAADTQYF. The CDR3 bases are TGCAGCATCGGGACTAGCGCGGCAGATACGCAGTATTTT.

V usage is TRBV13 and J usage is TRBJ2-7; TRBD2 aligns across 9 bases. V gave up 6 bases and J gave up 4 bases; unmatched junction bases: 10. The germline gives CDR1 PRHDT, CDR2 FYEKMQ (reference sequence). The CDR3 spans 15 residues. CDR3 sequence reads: CASSYRGLASYEQYF. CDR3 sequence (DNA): TGTGCCAGCAGTTACCGGGGACTAGCAAGTTACGAGCAGTACTTC.

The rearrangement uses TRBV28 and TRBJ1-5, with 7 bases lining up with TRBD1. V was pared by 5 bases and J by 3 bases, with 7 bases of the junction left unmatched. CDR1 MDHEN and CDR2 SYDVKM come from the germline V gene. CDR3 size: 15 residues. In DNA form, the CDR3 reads TGTGCCAGCAGTGTCGATCAGGGGGTCAATCAGCCCCAGCATTTT. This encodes CASSVDQGVNQPQHF.